Listed below are T cell receptor beta chains from one sample, sequenced in a study of blood T cell repertoires in COVID-19. TCRdb keeps only in-frame clones here, not all; method: immunoSEQ multiplex PCR. The table has some 45,000 clones, approximately 85% seen once. What was sequenced was peripheral blood. The receptors were gathered from a woman over 75 with acute or convalescent COVID-19. Both conserved end residues are part of each CDR3. A D gene is named only where the DNA matches it firmly. Not every row has a clone size; where given, it reads once, few, many or a size class.

V,J,D,size,CDR3,DNA
TRBV5-4,TRBJ2-7,TRBD1,once,CASRKTGTAYEQYF,TGTGCCAGCAGAAAAACCGGGACAGCCTACGAGCAGTACTTC
TRBV9,TRBJ2-3,TRBD2,few,CASSGGADTGLAGVGDTQYF,TGTGCCAGCAGCGGAGGAGCCGATACTGGACTAGCGGGAGTCGGAGATACGCAGTATTTT
TRBV5-1,TRBJ2-5,TRBD1,-,CASSSGQGRVQETQYF,TGCGCCAGCAGCTCGGGACAGGGTAGGGTCCAAGAGACCCAGTACTTC
TRBV6-5,TRBJ2-1,TRBD2,-,CAHMWAGGNEQFF,TGTGCCCACATGTGGGCGGGAGGCAATGAGCAGTTCTTC
TRBV28,TRBJ2-1,-,-,CASRGPRYNEQFF,TGTGCCAGCAGGGGGCCGCGCTACAATGAGCAGTTCTTC
TRBV2,TRBJ1-6,-,-,CASGRDTRAGSPLHF,TGTGCCAGCGGCCGGGACACCCGGGCGGGTTCACCCCTCCACTTT
TRBV5-1,TRBJ2-7,TRBD1,-,CASSLVPGQGPSSYEQYF,TGCGCCAGCAGCTTGGTCCCGGGACAGGGGCCGAGCTCCTACGAGCAGTACTTC
TRBV5-1,TRBJ2-7,-,-,CASSLQPTGEQYF,TGCGCCAGCAGCTTGCAGCCAACGGGGGAGCAGTACTTC
TRBV2,TRBJ2-1,TRBD2,-,CASSPRTSGLPNEQFF,TGTGCCAGCAGCCCTAGGACTAGCGGATTGCCCAATGAGCAGTTCTTC
TRBV5-1,TRBJ1-4,-,-,CASSSAGPNEKLFF,TGCGCCAGCAGCTCGGCAGGGCCTAATGAAAAACTGTTTTTT
TRBV10-1,TRBJ2-7,-,-,CASSETGNYEQYF,TGCGCCAGCAGTGAGACAGGGAATTACGAGCAGTACTTC
TRBV19,TRBJ2-7,-,-,CASSTGQRAYEQYF,TGTGCCAGTAGTACCGGACAGCGCGCCTACGAGCAGTACTTC
TRBV19,TRBJ2-1,-,once,CASSMRFSSGNEQFF,TGTGCCAGTAGTATGAGGTTTTCCAGCGGCAATGAGCAGTTCTTC
TRBV10-3,TRBJ2-1,TRBD2,-,CAIRGSGLSSYNEQFF,TGTGCCATCAGAGGTAGCGGGCTAAGCTCCTACAATGAGCAGTTCTTC
TRBV30,TRBJ1-3,-,-,CAFGGSGNTIYF,TGTGCCTTCGGGGGCTCTGGAAACACCATATATTTT
TRBV5-1,TRBJ2-3,-,-,CASSKTAPGGTDTQYF,TGCGCCAGCAGCAAAACAGCCCCGGGAGGCACAGATACGCAGTATTTT
TRBV4-1,TRBJ1-4,-,-,CASSQDRGSEKLFF,TGCGCCAGCAGCCAAGATAGAGGTTCCGAAAAACTGTTTTTT
TRBV10-1,TRBJ2-2,-,few,CASSEYGELFF,TGCGCCAGCAGTGAATACGGGGAGCTGTTTTTT
TRBV5-1,TRBJ1-3,TRBD1,-,CASSVGTVGNTIYF,TGCGCCAGCAGCGTGGGGACAGTTGGAAACACCATATATTTT
TRBV27,TRBJ1-2,-,-,CASSFAQVQNGYTF,TGTGCCAGCAGTTTCGCACAGGTCCAAAATGGCTACACCTTC
TRBV6-1,TRBJ1-1,-,-,CASSEAGRDTEAFF,TGTGCCAGCAGTGAAGCAGGGAGGGACACTGAAGCTTTCTTT
TRBV12-3/TRBV12-4,TRBJ1-1,-,-,CASSQRRETEAFF,TGTGCCAGCAGTCAGAGGAGGGAGACTGAAGCTTTCTTT
TRBV3-1/TRBV3-2,TRBJ1-1,TRBD1,-,CASSQEEGRGPAFF,TGTGCCAGCAGCCAAGAGGAAGGCAGGGGGCCTGCTTTCTTT
TRBV11-2,TRBJ2-7,TRBD2,-,CASTSGLASEQYF,TGTGCCAGCACCTCAGGACTAGCATCCGAGCAGTACTTC
TRBV11-2,TRBJ2-7,-,-,CASSLGFGGYEQYF,TGTGCCAGCAGCTTAGGTTTCGGAGGCTACGAGCAGTACTTC
TRBV10-2,TRBJ2-7,-,-,CASSQDMVYEQYF,TGCGCCAGCAGTCAGGATATGGTGTACGAGCAGTACTTC
TRBV5-8,TRBJ1-5,-,-,CASSPDGGNQPQHF,TGTGCCAGCAGCCCCGACGGCGGGAACCAGCCCCAGCATTTT
TRBV30,TRBJ2-1,TRBD2,once,CAWTPPTSGRASNEQFF,TGTGCCTGGACCCCCCCAACTAGCGGGAGGGCCAGCAATGAGCAGTTCTTC
TRBV5-1,TRBJ2-7,TRBD1,-,CASSYRGPTYEQYF,TGCGCCAGCAGTTACAGGGGGCCCACCTACGAGCAGTACTTC
TRBV6-1,TRBJ2-5,-,-,CASSEGTGRGETQYF,TGTGCCAGCAGTGAAGGCACAGGGCGGGGGGAGACCCAGTACTTC
TRBV19,TRBJ2-3,TRBD2,-,CASTAGGVADTQYF,TGTGCCAGTACGGCGGGAGGAGTTGCAGATACGCAGTATTTT
TRBV19,TRBJ1-5,TRBD1,-,CASSTTRQGSGYQPQHF,TGTGCCAGTAGTACCACCAGACAGGGGAGCGGGTATCAGCCCCAGCATTTT
TRBV2,TRBJ2-2,-,-,CASSVDRDFTGELFF,TGTGCCAGCAGTGTCGACCGGGACTTCACCGGGGAGCTGTTTTTT
TRBV27,TRBJ2-3,-,-,CASSLTLAYTDTQYF,TGTGCCAGCAGTTTGACACTAGCTTACACAGATACGCAGTATTTT
TRBV5-4,TRBJ2-2,TRBD1,-,CASTPGQGHTGELFF,TGTGCCAGCACCCCAGGACAGGGCCACACCGGGGAGCTGTTTTTT
TRBV27,TRBJ2-7,TRBD2,few,CASSSRRGAGPVDEQYF,TGTGCCAGCAGTTCCCGCCGCGGAGCGGGGCCCGTAGACGAGCAGTACTTC
TRBV6-5,TRBJ1-3,-,-,CASSYSSGVGNTIYF,TGTGCCAGCAGTTACTCGAGCGGGGTTGGAAACACCATATATTTT
TRBV12-3/TRBV12-4,TRBJ1-1,-,-,CASSSSGDTEAFF,TGTGCCAGCAGTTCCAGCGGGGACACTGAAGCTTTCTTT
TRBV11-3,TRBJ2-1,TRBD2,-,CASSGGLAGGDSYNEQFF,TGTGCCAGCAGCGGGGGTCTAGCGGGAGGGGATTCCTACAATGAGCAGTTCTTC
TRBV7-8,TRBJ2-1,TRBD2,few,CASSPGLAGELGSYNEQFF,TGTGCCAGCAGCCCGGGACTAGCGGGAGAGTTGGGGTCCTACAATGAGCAGTTCTTC
TRBV12-5,TRBJ1-1,-,-,CASDPGHSGAEAFF,TGTGCTAGTGACCCCGGGCACAGCGGAGCTGAAGCTTTCTTT
TRBV12-3/TRBV12-4,TRBJ1-2,-,-,CASKSDSNYGYTF,TGTGCCAGCAAGTCGGACAGTAACTATGGCTACACCTTC
TRBV28,TRBJ1-2,TRBD1,-,CASSLGQGAPGYTF,TGTGCCAGCAGCCTAGGACAGGGGGCTCCTGGCTACACCTTC
TRBV7-9,TRBJ2-2,TRBD2,-,CASSSGLARLTNTGELFF,TGTGCCAGCAGCTCGGGACTAGCGCGACTAACGAACACCGGGGAGCTGTTTTTT
TRBV5-1,TRBJ1-4,TRBD1,-,CASSLRGQGARTNEKLFF,TGCGCCAGCAGCTTGAGGGGACAGGGGGCAAGGACTAATGAAAAACTGTTTTTT
TRBV2,TRBJ1-1,-,-,CASSEGVTNTEAFF,TGTGCCAGCAGTGAAGGTGTGACAAACACTGAAGCTTTCTTT
TRBV27,TRBJ1-1,TRBD1,-,CASSFGGTGFTEAFF,TGTGCCAGCAGTTTTGGTGGGACAGGTTTCACTGAAGCTTTCTTT
TRBV18,TRBJ2-5,-,-,CASSPPSSGTQYF,TGTGCCAGCTCACCACCGTCCAGTGGGACCCAGTACTTC
TRBV19,TRBJ2-5,TRBD2,-,CASSILAGVSETQYF,TGTGCCAGTAGTATTCTAGCGGGAGTATCAGAGACCCAGTACTTC
TRBV19,TRBJ1-5,-,-,CASSIGGGDSNQPQHF,TGTGCCAGTAGTATAGGTGGAGGGGATAGCAATCAGCCCCAGCATTTT
TRBV5-4,TRBJ2-1,-,-,CASSPRDSYGNNEQFF,TGTGCCAGCAGCCCGCGGGACAGTTACGGGAACAATGAGCAGTTCTTC
TRBV19,TRBJ2-5,-,-,CASSISIIGDILQETQYF,TGTGCCAGTAGTATATCCATCATTGGGGACATCTTACAAGAGACCCAGTACTTC
TRBV27,TRBJ2-7,TRBD2,few,CASSSRKGVAGGSYEQYF,TGTGCCAGCAGTTCCCGAAAGGGGGTGGCGGGAGGATCCTACGAGCAGTACTTC